This TCR beta chain came from a study of cytotoxic CD8 clonotypes in ibrutinib-treated CLL. About the research overall: Partial response occurred in 24 patients and complete response in 2; at median approximately 68 months, about 14 remained remitted and some 12 progressed.

Trimming pared 3 bases from V and 7 bases from J, leaving 9 bases between. The germline V gene encodes CDR1 MGHRA and CDR2 YSYEKL. The CDR3 is made up of 12 amino acids. TCRdb's copy holds only in-frame clones and misses some; the assay was immunoSEQ multiplex PCR. Here the sample spans roughly 60,000 clones, about 65% being singletons. This clone came up a few times. Its antigen remains unknown. The study's findings and limits: Public clonotypes, found uncommonly, either contracted or stayed stable on treatment.

The receptor comes from a human donor with chronic lymphocytic leukemia. V is TRBV4-1 and J is TRBJ1-1; D is unresolved. Sample: PBMCs, taken after 12 months of ibrutinib treatment. This CDR3 is CASSQQSREAFF. Here the CDR3 DNA reads TGCGCCAGCAGCCAGCAGAGCCGTGAAGCTTTCTTT.